These 2 T cell receptor beta chains were sequenced from one sample in a study of cytomegalovirus exposure and HLA in healthy donors. The primer mix had 60 Vbeta and 13 Jbeta primers. Sequencing was performed with immunoSEQ multiplex PCR; in TCRdb, only in-frame clones are kept and a portion is missing. The data hold 150,000 or so clones, with more than 65% observed a single time. Source material: PBMCs. Every receptor here comes from a man aged 25 to 40 in good health and CMV-seropositive.

This chain connects TRBV4-1 to TRBJ1-2; 10 nucleotides agree with TRBD1. Germline V CDR1 and CDR2: MGHRA, YSYEKL. After removal of 2 bases from V and 7 bases from J, the junction contained 4 bases not matched to a gene. There are 14 residues in the CDR3. The CDR3 DNA reads as TGCGCCAGCAGCCAATTTGGGACAGGGGCTGGCTACACCTTC. Translating it yields CASSQFGTGAGYTF.

The table lists this clone with a count of one. The rearrangement links TRBV7-9 to TRBJ2-3; D not certain. From germline, CDR1 is SEHNR and CDR2 FQNEAQ (reference sequence). Between the trimmed V and J ends, which lost 5 bases and 3 bases, there was a span of 6 bases. The CDR3 has 12 residues. This CDR3 reads CASSLGTDTQYF. In DNA, the CDR3 is TGTGCCAGCAGCCTCGGTACAGATACGCAGTATTTT.